This is a list of T cell receptor beta chains from one sample in a study of blood T cell repertoires in COVID-19. The data were produced by immunoSEQ multiplex PCR, yet TCRdb's version contains in-frame clones alone and is incomplete. The sample lists some 80,000 clones, around 79% occurring once. The sample taken for sequencing was peripheral blood. Source of these receptors: a man older than 75 with acute or convalescent COVID-19. Both conserved end residues are part of each CDR3. A D gene is named only where the DNA matches it firmly. Clone size is not always given. Where it is, it says once, few, many or a class for expanded clones.

v_call,j_call,cdr3_length,clone_size,d_call,cdr3_aa,cdr3_nt
TRBV14,TRBJ1-1,16,-,-,CASSQATSGLNTEAFF,TGTGCCAGCAGCCAGGCGACTTCGGGGTTGAACACTGAAGCTTTCTTT
TRBV7-9,TRBJ2-7,15,-,TRBD1,CASSLGGTGVYEQYF,TGTGCCAGCAGCTTAGGGGGGACAGGGGTCTACGAGCAGTACTTC
TRBV9,TRBJ2-2,17,-,TRBD1,CASSVQAGQGAGGELFF,TGTGCCAGCAGCGTGCAGGCGGGGCAGGGGGCCGGCGGGGAGCTGTTTTTT
TRBV18,TRBJ1-6,19,-,TRBD1,CASSPPHFRGTGRESPLHF,TGTGCCAGCTCACCACCACACTTCCGCGGGACAGGGAGAGAATCACCCCTCCACTTT
TRBV21-1,TRBJ2-2,14,-,-,CASSKGQRTGELFF,TGTGCCAGCAGCAAGGGACAGCGGACCGGGGAGCTGTTTTTT
TRBV2,TRBJ2-3,14,-,TRBD2,CASSGAGGTDTQYF,TGTGCCAGCAGTGGGGCGGGGGGGACAGATACGCAGTATTTT
TRBV5-1,TRBJ2-5,16,-,TRBD1,CASKGVDRGPQETQYF,TGCGCCAGCAAGGGGGTGGACAGGGGCCCTCAAGAGACCCAGTACTTC
TRBV6-9,TRBJ2-6,18,-,TRBD1,CASSFRDRVFSGANVLTF,TGTGCCAGCAGTTTCCGGGACAGGGTTTTTTCTGGGGCCAACGTCCTGACTTTC
TRBV19,TRBJ2-7,13,-,-,CASSTTNSYEQYF,TGTGCCAGTAGTACCACTAACTCCTACGAGCAGTACTTC
TRBV5-4,TRBJ2-1,15,-,TRBD2,CASSLPSGGYNEQFF,TGTGCCAGCAGCTTGCCCAGCGGGGGATACAATGAGCAGTTCTTC
TRBV4-1,TRBJ2-5,14,few,-,CASSQEVSRETQYF,TGCGCCAGCAGCCAAGAGGTCTCTCGGGAGACCCAGTACTTC
TRBV7-2,TRBJ1-4,15,-,TRBD1,CASSLVGTGNEKLFF,TGTGCCAGCAGCTTAGTTGGGACAGGGAACGAAAAACTGTTTTTT
TRBV27,TRBJ1-1,15,-,-,CASSRQGLREDEAFF,TGTGCCAGCAGTCGCCAGGGGCTTAGAGAGGATGAAGCTTTCTTT
TRBV5-1,TRBJ1-3,15,-,TRBD1,CASSTGQGNGNTIYF,TGCGCCAGCAGCACAGGACAGGGGAACGGAAACACCATATATTTT
TRBV30,TRBJ1-5,15,-,-,CAWSGQFYSNQPQHF,TGTGCCTGGAGTGGACAGTTTTATAGCAATCAGCCCCAGCATTTT
TRBV19,TRBJ2-4,15,-,-,CASSIDLGIRQVQYF,TGTGCCAGTAGTATAGATTTGGGGATCCGACAGGTTCAGTACTTC
TRBV19,TRBJ1-3,16,-,TRBD1,CASSSGGRGIGNTIYF,TGTGCCAGTAGTTCGGGCGGCAGGGGGATCGGAAACACCATATATTTT
TRBV6-5,TRBJ2-3,16,-,TRBD2,CASSYGTSSFTDTQYF,TGTGCCAGCAGTTACGGGACTAGCAGCTTCACAGATACGCAGTATTTT
TRBV7-9,TRBJ1-2,15,-,TRBD1,CASSYPGQGELGYTF,TGTGCCAGCAGCTATCCGGGACAGGGGGAGCTCGGCTACACCTTC
TRBV29-1,TRBJ1-6,15,-,TRBD1,CSVRTGNSYNSPLHF,TGCAGCGTGCGGACAGGGAATTCCTATAATTCACCCCTCCACTTT
TRBV30,TRBJ1-1,14,-,-,CAWSVPGSSTEAFF,TGTGCCTGGAGTGTACCAGGGTCTAGCACTGAAGCTTTCTTT
TRBV27,TRBJ1-2,14,-,-,CASSFMGGLYGYTF,TGTGCCAGCAGTTTCATGGGGGGGCTCTATGGCTACACCTTC
TRBV7-9,TRBJ2-7,17,-,TRBD2,CASSGKDSGVSSYEQYF,TGTGCCAGCAGTGGTAAGGATAGCGGGGTTAGCTCCTACGAGCAGTACTTC
TRBV5-6,TRBJ2-7,15,-,-,CASREDRDRFEEQYF,TGTGCCAGCAGGGAGGATCGAGACAGGTTTGAGGAGCAGTACTTC
TRBV7-9,TRBJ2-1,16,-,TRBD2,CASSLTSGGIFNEQFF,TGTGCCAGCAGCCTCACTAGCGGGGGGATTTTCAATGAGCAGTTCTTC
TRBV24-1,TRBJ2-2,17,-,TRBD2,CATSDPDGGSNTGELFF,TGTGCCACCAGTGATCCCGACGGGGGGTCGAACACCGGGGAGCTGTTTTTT
TRBV5-6,TRBJ2-6,15,once,-,CASSRWAAGANVLTF,TGTGCCAGCAGCCGTTGGGCCGCTGGGGCCAACGTCCTGACTTTC
TRBV6-6,TRBJ1-6,16,few,TRBD1,CASSRDSPYGDSPLHF,TGTGCCAGCAGCCGGGACAGTCCCTATGGTGATTCACCCCTCCACTTT
TRBV10-3,TRBJ1-1,12,-,-,CAIREGGSEAFF,TGTGCCATCAGGGAGGGGGGGTCAGAAGCTTTCTTT
TRBV21-1,TRBJ2-7,15,-,-,CASSKVWDRDYEQYF,TGTGCCAGCAGCAAAGTTTGGGACAGGGACTACGAGCAGTACTTC
TRBV21-1,TRBJ1-3,17,few,-,CASSIFGGWSSGNTIYF,TGTGCCAGCAGCATTTTTGGGGGCTGGAGCTCTGGAAACACCATATATTTT